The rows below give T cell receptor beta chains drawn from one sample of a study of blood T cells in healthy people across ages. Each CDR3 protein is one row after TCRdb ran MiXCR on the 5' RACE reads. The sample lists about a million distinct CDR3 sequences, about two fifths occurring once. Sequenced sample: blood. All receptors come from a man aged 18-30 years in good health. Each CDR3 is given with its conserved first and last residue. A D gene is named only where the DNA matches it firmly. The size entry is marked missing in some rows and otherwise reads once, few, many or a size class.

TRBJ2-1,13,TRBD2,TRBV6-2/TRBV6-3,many,TGTGCCAGCAGAGCGGGGGCCAACAATGAGCAGTTCTTC,CASRAGANNEQFF
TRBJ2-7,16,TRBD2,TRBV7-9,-,TGTGCCAGCAGCTTACTGACTAGCGGGGGGGCCAATGAGCAGTACTTC,CASSLLTSGGANEQYF
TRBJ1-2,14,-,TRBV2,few,TGTGCCAGCTTAAGGCCCAGGGTGGACTATGGCTACACCTTC,CASLRPRVDYGYTF
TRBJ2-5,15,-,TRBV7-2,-,TGTGCCAGCAGCCCCGGCCCCCAAATTCAAGAGACCCAGTACTTC,CASSPGPQIQETQYF
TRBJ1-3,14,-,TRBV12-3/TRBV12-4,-,TGTGCCAGCAGTTTGGACGGTTTTGTAGACACCATATATTTT,CASSLDGFVDTIYF
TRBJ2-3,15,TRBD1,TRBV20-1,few,TGCAGTGCCAACCCCGGGACAGGAGGGACAGATACGCAGTATTTT,CSANPGTGGTDTQYF
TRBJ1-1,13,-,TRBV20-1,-,TGCAGTGCTAGAGTAAACAAAGGGACTGAAGCTTTCTTT,CSARVNKGTEAFF
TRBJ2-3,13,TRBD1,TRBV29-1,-,TGCAGCGTGTGGGGACAGCGCACAGATACGCAGTATTTT,CSVWGQRTDTQYF
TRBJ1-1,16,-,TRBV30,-,TGTGCCTGGAGTGTACCCCTCCGGACAGCGGACACTGAAGCTTTCTTT,CAWSVPLRTADTEAFF
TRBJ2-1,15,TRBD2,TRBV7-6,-,TGTGCCAGCAGGATAGAGGCTAGCGGGGGGGTGGAGCAGTTCTTC,CASRIEASGGVEQFF
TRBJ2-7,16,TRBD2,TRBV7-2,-,TGTGCCAGCAGCCCAAATAGCGGGGGAGTTTCCTACGAGCAGTACTTC,CASSPNSGGVSYEQYF
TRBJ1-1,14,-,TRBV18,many,TGTGCCAGCTCAGGGGCCTCCATGAACACTGAAGCTTTCTTT,CASSGASMNTEAFF
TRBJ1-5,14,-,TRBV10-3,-,TGTGCCATCAGATCCGAATCGTTACTGCAGCCCCAGCATTTT,CAIRSESLLQPQHF
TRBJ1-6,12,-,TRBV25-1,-,TGTGCCAGTAGCCGGGACACCTCACCCCTCCACTTT,CASSRDTSPLHF
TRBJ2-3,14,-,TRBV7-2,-,TGTGCCAGCAGCTTAATTCGGGGGTCAGATACGCAGTATTTT,CASSLIRGSDTQYF
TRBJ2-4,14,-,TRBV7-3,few,TGTGCCAGCAGCCATGGGGGTGACAAAAACATTCAGTACTTC,CASSHGGDKNIQYF
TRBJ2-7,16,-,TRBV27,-,TGTGCCAGCAGTCTGGATTGGTCGGGAAGCTCCTACGAGCAGTACTTC,CASSLDWSGSSYEQYF
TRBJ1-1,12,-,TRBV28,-,TGTGCCAGCAGGATGACGCTAGGTGAAGCTTTCTTT,CASRMTLGEAFF
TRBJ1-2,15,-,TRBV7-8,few,TGTGCCAGCAGCTCCCTAGGCGATAATAACTATGGCTACACCTTC,CASSSLGDNNYGYTF
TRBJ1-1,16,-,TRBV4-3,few,TGCGCCAGCAGCCAAGATGGTTATCGGGTCGACACTGAAGCTTTCTTT,CASSQDGYRVDTEAFF
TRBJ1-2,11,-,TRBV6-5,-,TGTGCCAGCGGCAGGACAGATGGCTACACCTTC,CASGRTDGYTF
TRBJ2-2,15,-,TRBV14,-,TGTGCCAGCAGCGCCAGGGTTTTGAACACCGGGGAGCTGTTTTTT,CASSARVLNTGELFF
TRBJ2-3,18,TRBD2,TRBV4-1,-,TGCGCCAGCAGCCAAGATCTTGGTCCTAGCGGAAGCACAGATACGCAGTATTTT,CASSQDLGPSGSTDTQYF
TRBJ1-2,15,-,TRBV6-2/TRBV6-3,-,TGTGCCAGCAGCTCCGACGGCAGGGAAGGCTATGGCTACACCTTC,CASSSDGREGYGYTF
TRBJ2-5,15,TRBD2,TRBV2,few,TGTGCCAGCAGTAATACCGGGACTAGCCCAAGGGCCCAGTACTTC,CASSNTGTSPRAQYF
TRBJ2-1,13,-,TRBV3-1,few,TGTGCCAGCAGCCCCCAGGGGAATGGTGAGCAGTTCTTC,CASSPQGNGEQFF
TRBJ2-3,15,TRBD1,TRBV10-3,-,TGTGCCATCAGTGAGCCGGGACAGTACACAGATACGCAGTATTTT,CAISEPGQYTDTQYF
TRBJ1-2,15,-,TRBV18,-,TGTGCCAGCTCAGTCCCCAGCAAAGCTAACTATGGCTACACCTTC,CASSVPSKANYGYTF
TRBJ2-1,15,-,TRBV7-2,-,TGTGCCGGCAGCTTAGGCCCTACTCTCTACAATGAGCAGTTCTTC,CAGSLGPTLYNEQFF
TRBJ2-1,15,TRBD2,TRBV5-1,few,TGCGCCAGCACAATTAGCGGGGGCACTCTCAATGAGCAGTTCTTC,CASTISGGTLNEQFF
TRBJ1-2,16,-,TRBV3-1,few,TGTGCCAGCAGCCAAGATAATCCGCGACTAAACTATGGCTACACCTTC,CASSQDNPRLNYGYTF
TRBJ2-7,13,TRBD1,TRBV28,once,TGTGCCAGCCGTAAACAGGGGTTCGACGAGCAGTACTTC,CASRKQGFDEQYF
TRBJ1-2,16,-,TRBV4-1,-,TGCGCCAGCAGCCAAGAACCGGGTTTGGGGGTTTATGGCTACACCTTC,CASSQEPGLGVYGYTF
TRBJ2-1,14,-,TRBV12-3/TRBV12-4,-,TGTGCCAGCAGACTAACTGAGGGCCCCAATGAGCAGTTCTTC,CASRLTEGPNEQFF
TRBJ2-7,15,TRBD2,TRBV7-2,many,TGTGCCAGCAGCTTAACGCTTAGCGGGGGATACGAGCAGTACTTC,CASSLTLSGGYEQYF
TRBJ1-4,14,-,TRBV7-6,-,TGTGCCAGCAGCGCAGCCCCGAATAATGAAAAACTGTTTTTT,CASSAAPNNEKLFF
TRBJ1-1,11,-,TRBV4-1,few,TGCGCCAGCAGCCAAGGGGATGAAGCTTTCTTT,CASSQGDEAFF
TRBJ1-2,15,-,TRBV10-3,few,TGTGCCATCAGTGCCGAGACCGGGGCAGCAAGCGGCTACACCTTC,CAISAETGAASGYTF
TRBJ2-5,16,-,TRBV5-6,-,TGTGCCAGCAGCTTATTGGCAGGGGCAACTCAAGAGACCCAGTACTTC,CASSLLAGATQETQYF
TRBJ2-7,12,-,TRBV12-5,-,TGTGCTAGTGGATACCCCGGGGCCGAGCAGTACTTC,CASGYPGAEQYF
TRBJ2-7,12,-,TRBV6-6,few,TGTGCCACGACTACAGGGATCGACGAGCAGTACTTC,CATTTGIDEQYF
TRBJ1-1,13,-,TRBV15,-,TGTGCCACCAGCACCGATTTTGGAACTGAAGCTTTCTTT,CATSTDFGTEAFF
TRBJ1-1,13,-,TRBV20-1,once,TGCAGTGCTAGAGCGGGGGGCCACACTGAAGCTTTCTTT,CSARAGGHTEAFF
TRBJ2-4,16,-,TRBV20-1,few,TGCAGTGCTAGAGACGGGGGCGCGCTAGCCAAAAACATTCAGTACTTC,CSARDGGALAKNIQYF
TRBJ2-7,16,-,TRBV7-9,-,TGTGCCAGCAGTCGAGTGAAGCGGTCAGGCTACAATGAGCAGTACTTC,CASSRVKRSGYNEQYF
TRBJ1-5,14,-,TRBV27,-,TGTGCCAGCAGTGAGGGACAAGGCTATCAGCCCCAGCATTTT,CASSEGQGYQPQHF
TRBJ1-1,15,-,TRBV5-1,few,TGCGCCAGCACCAGAGCGACAGGAGAGAACACTGAAGCTTTCTTT,CASTRATGENTEAFF
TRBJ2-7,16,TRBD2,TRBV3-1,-,TGTGCCAGCAGTCCAAGAGCTAGCGGGGGCTACAATGAGCAGTACTTC,CASSPRASGGYNEQYF
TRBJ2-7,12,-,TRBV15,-,TGTGCCACCAGCCCGGCTTACAATGAGCAGTACTTC,CATSPAYNEQYF
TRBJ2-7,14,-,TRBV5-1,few,TGCGCCACCGCGCAGGGGCAGGGGCGCGACGAGCAGTACTTC,CATAQGQGRDEQYF
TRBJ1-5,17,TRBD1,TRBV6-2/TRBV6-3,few,TGTGCCAGCAGTCGGACCGGGACAGGGGTTCTCAATCAGCCCCAGCATTTT,CASSRTGTGVLNQPQHF